The T cell receptor beta chain under discussion was sequenced for a study of blood T cell repertoires in COVID-19. For the study at large: Acute-phase and convalescent COVID-19 samples originated in the United States, Italy and Spain. From T cells, B-cell-depleted T cells, or PBMCs came the material, which was cDNA or gDNA.

The CDR3 extends over 13 amino acids. V gave up 2 bases and J gave up 1 base, with 8 bases separating them. Germline V gene lookup returns CDR1 GTSNPN and CDR2 SVGIG (reference sequence). Authors' methods: How many nucleated cells were present was estimated from reference gene primer amplification. Data came from immunoSEQ multiplex PCR; TCRdb stores just in-frame clones and leaves some out. Clone size and the V and J calls come from that table; the DNA yielded D and trimming. The table includes 250,000 to 300,000 clones, approximately 91% detected once. Patients at the Seattle site were enrolled during active infection and followed longitudinally.

Specimen: peripheral blood. The clonotype comes from a woman in her twenties or thirties with COVID-19, enrolled during active disease. This sequence joins TRBV30 and TRBJ1-1; TRBD1 is a possible D gene (5 bases). CDR3 loop: CAWSSTGNTEAFF. The CDR3 DNA follows: TGTGCCTGGAGTAGTACAGGGAACACTGAAGCTTTCTTT.